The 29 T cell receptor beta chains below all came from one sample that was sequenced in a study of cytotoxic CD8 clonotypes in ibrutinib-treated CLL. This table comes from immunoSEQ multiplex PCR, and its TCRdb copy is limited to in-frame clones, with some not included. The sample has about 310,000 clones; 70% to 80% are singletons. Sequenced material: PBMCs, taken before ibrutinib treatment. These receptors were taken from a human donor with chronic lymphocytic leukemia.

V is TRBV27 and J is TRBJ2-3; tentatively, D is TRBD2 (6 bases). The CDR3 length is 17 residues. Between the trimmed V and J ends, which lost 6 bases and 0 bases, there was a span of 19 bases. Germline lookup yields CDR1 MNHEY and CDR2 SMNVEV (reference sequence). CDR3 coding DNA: TGTGCCAGCAGAAGTTTGGGGCGGGGCGGGAGCACAGATACGCAGTATTTT. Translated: CASRSLGRGGSTDTQYF.

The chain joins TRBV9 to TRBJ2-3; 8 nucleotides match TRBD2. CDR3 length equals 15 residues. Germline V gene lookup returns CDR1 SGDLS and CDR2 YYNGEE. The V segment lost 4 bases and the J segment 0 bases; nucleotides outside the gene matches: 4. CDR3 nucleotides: TGTGCCAGCAGCTTTAGCGGGATTAGCACAGATACGCAGTATTTT. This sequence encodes CASSFSGISTDTQYF. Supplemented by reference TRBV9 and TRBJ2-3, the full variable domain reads DSGVTQTPKHLITATGQRVTLRCSPRSGDLSVYWYQQSLDQGLQFLIQYYNGEERAKGNILERFSAQQFPDLHSELNLSSLELGDSALYFCASSFSGISTDTQYFGPGTRLTVL.

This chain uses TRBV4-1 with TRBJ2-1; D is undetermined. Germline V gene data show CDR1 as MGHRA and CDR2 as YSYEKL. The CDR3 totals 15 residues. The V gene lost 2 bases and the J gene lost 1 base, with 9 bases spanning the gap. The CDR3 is CASSQNVGSYNEQFF. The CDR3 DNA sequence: TGCGCCAGCAGCCAAAACGTAGGGTCCTACAATGAGCAGTTCTTC.

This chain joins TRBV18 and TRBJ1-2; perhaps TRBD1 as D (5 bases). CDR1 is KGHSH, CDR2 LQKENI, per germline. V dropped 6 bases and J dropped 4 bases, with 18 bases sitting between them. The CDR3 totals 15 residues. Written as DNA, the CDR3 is TGTGCCAGCTCTCCGCTGGGACCCCCGGCCTATGGCTACACCTTC. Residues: CASSPLGPPAYGYTF.

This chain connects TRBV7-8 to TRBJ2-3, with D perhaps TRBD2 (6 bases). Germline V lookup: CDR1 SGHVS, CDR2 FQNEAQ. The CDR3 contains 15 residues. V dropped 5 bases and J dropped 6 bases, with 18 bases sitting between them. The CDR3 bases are TGTGCCAGCAGCCCTACTAGCTCCGCGACGGATACGCAGTATTTT. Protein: CASSPTSSATDTQYF.

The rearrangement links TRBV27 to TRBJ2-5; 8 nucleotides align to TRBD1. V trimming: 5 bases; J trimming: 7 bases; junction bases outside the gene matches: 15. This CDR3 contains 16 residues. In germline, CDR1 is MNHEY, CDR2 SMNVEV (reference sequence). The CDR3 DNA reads TGTGCCAGCAGTAAGGACAGGGTATTGGATGGTGGGACCCAGTACTTC. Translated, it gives CASSKDRVLDGGTQYF.

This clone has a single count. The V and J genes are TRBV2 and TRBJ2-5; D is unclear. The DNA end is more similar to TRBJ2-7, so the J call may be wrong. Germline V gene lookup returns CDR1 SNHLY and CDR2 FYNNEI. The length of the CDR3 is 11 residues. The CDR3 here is CASIGRIEQYF. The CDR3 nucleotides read TGTGCCAGCATAGGACGGATCGAGCAGTACTTC.

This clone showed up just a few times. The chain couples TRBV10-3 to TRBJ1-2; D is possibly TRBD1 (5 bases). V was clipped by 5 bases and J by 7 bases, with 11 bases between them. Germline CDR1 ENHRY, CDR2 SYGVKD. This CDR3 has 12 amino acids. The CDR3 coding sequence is TGTGCCATCAGTCCGGGGGTTGGTGGCTACACCTTC. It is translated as CAISPGVGGYTF.

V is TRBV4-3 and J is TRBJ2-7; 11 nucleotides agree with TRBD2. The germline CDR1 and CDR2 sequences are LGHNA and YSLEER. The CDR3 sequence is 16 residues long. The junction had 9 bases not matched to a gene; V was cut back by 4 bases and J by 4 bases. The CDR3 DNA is TGCGCCAGCAGCCTAAGCGCGCTAGCGGGAGGTTACGAGCAGTACTTC. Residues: CASSLSALAGGYEQYF.

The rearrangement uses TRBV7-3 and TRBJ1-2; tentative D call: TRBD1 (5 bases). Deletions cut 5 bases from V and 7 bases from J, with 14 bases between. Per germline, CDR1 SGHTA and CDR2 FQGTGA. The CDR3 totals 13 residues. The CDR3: CASSRDGSGGYTF. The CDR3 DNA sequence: TGTGCCAGCAGCCGGGACGGTTCTGGTGGCTACACCTTC.

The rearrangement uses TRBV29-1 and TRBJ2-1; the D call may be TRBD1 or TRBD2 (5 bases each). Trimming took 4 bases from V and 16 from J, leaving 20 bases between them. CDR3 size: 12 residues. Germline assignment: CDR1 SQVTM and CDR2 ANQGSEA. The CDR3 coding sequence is TGCAGCGTTGTAGACAGCGGAAGGGGACCTTTCTTC. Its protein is CSVVDSGRGPFF.

CDR3 loop: CASNPSGIDTQYF. DNA for the CDR3: TGTGCCAGCAATCCGAGTGGGATAGATACGCAGTATTTT. V is TRBV11-2 and J is TRBJ2-3, with D unclear. Germline assignment: CDR1 SGHAT and CDR2 FQNNGV. The V and J ends lost 7 bases and 5 bases respectively, with 13 bases between them. The CDR3 is 13 amino acids.

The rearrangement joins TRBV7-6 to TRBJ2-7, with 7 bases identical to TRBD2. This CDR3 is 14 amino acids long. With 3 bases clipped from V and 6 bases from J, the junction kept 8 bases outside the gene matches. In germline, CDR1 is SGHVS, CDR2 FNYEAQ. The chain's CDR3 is CASSLRGREFEQYF. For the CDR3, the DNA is TGTGCCAGCAGCTTGCGCGGGCGGGAGTTCGAGCAGTACTTC.

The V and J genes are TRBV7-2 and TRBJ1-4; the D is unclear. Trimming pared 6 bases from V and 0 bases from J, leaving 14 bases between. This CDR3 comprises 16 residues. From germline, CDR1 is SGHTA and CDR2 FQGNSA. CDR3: CASSPDRVATNEKLFF. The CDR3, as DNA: TGTGCCAGCAGTCCCGACCGAGTTGCAACTAATGAAAAACTGTTTTTT.

The CDR3 sequence is CASSLLRGGYTF. CDR3 DNA sequence: TGTGCCAGCAGCTTACTTAGGGGGGGCTACACCTTC. J is TRBJ1-2 and V is TRBV7-9; tentative D call: TRBD1 (6 bases). The germline gives CDR1 SEHNR, CDR2 FQNEAQ (reference sequence). V was pared by 2 bases and J by 8 bases, with 9 bases between. This CDR3 region has 12 residues.

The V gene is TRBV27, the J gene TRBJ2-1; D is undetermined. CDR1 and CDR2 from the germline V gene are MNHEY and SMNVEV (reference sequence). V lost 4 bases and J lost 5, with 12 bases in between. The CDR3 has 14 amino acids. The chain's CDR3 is CASSSVFEDNEQFF. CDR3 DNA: TGTGCCAGCAGTTCGGTCTTCGAGGACAATGAGCAGTTCTTC.

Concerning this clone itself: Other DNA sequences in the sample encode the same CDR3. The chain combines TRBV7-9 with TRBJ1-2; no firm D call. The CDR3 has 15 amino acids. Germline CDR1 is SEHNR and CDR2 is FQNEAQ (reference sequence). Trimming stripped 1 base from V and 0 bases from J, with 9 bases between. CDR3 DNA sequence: TGTGCCAGCAGCTTAGTGGGCAGTCCTAACTATGGCTACACCTTC. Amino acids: CASSLVGSPNYGYTF.

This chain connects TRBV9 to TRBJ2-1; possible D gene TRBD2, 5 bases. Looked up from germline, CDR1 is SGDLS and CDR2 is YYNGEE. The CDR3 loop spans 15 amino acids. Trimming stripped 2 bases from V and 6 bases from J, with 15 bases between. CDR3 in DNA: TGTGCCAGCAGCGTGGCCGCGGCGGGTGCCAATGAGCAGTTCTTC. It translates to CASSVAAAGANEQFF.

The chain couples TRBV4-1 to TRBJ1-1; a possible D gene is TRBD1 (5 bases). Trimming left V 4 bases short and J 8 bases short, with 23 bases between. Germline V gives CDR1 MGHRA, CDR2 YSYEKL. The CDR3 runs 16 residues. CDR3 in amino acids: CASSPIGMDLGGEAFF. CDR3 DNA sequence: TGCGCCAGCAGCCCAATCGGAATGGACCTGGGGGGGGAAGCTTTCTTT.

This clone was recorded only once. CDR3 sequence (DNA): TGCGCCAGCAGCCACTGGACAGGGGCCCCAGAAAAACTGTTTTTT. Amino acids: CASSHWTGAPEKLFF. This rearrangement joins TRBV4-3 to TRBJ1-4; 9 nucleotides align to TRBD1. The ends lost 3 bases at V and 8 bases at J; junction bases unmatched: 7. Per germline, CDR1 LGHNA and CDR2 YSLEER. The length of the CDR3 is 15 residues.

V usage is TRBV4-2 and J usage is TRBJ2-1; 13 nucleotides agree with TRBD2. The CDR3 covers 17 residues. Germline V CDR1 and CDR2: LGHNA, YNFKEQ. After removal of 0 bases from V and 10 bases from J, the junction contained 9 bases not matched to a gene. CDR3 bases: TGTGCCAGCAGCCAAGACCCAGAGGGACTAGCGGGACGAGAGCAGTTCTTC. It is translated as CASSQDPEGLAGREQFF.

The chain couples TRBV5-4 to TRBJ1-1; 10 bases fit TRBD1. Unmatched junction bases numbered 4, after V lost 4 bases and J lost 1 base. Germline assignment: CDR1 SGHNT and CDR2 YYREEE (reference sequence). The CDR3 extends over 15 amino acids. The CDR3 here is CASSIRDRGNTEAFF. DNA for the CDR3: TGTGCCAGCAGCATAAGGGACAGGGGGAACACTGAAGCTTTCTTT.

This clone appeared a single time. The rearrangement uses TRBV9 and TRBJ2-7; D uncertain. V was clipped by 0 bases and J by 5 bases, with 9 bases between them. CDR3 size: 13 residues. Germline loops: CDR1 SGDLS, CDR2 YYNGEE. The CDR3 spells CASSVAPFDEQYF. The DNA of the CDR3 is TGTGCCAGCAGCGTAGCCCCCTTCGACGAGCAGTACTTC.

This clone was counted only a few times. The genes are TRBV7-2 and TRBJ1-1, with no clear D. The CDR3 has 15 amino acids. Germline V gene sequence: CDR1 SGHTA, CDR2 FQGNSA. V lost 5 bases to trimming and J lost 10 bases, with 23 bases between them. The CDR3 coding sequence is TGTGCCAGCAGCGCCTGGGCGGCCCCCCAATATGGAGCTTTCTTT. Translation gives CASSAWAAPQYGAFF.

The CDR3: CASSKNAGVTEAFF. CDR3 DNA: TGTGCCAGCAGCAAAAATGCCGGAGTCACTGAAGCTTTCTTT. The chain combines TRBV21-1 with TRBJ1-1. TRBV21-1 is a known pseudogene. The CDR3 runs 14 residues.

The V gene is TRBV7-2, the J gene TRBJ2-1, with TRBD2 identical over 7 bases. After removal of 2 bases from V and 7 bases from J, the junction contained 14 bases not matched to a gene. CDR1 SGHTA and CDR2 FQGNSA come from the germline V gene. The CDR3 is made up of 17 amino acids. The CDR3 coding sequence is TGTGCCAGCAGCTTATCCCACCTAGCGGCCTGGGATAATGAGCAGTTCTTC. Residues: CASSLSHLAAWDNEQFF.

The CDR3 reads CAVGTSGYEQYF. For the CDR3, the DNA is TGTGCCGTCGGGACTAGCGGGTACGAGCAGTACTTC. The rearrangement uses TRBV10-3 and TRBJ2-7; 12 bases agree with TRBD2. Germline lookup yields CDR1 ENHRY and CDR2 SYGVKD. CDR3 length: 12 amino acids. V shed 11 bases and J 4 bases; nucleotides not matched to a gene: 3.

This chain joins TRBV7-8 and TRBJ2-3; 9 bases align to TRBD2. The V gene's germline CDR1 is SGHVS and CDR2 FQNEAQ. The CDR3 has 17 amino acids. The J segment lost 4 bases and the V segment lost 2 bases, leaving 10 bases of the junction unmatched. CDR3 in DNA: TGTGCCAGCAGCTTAAGCAGGCTAGCGGGATCGCCAGATACGCAGTATTTT. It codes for CASSLSRLAGSPDTQYF.

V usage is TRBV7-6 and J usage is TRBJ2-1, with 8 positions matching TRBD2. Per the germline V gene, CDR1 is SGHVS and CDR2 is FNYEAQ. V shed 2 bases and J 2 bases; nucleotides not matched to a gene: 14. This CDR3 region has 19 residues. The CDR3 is CASSLKGARAGGPYNEQFF. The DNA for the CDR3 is TGTGCCAGCAGCTTAAAGGGAGCCCGCGCGGGAGGCCCCTACAATGAGCAGTTCTTC.